This T cell receptor beta chain originates from a study of beta chain features in type 1 diabetes. Findings and caveats of the study: A closer apparent resemblance between naive, central memory and Treg TCRB repertoires was seen in patients than in healthy donors. Researchers report that Type 1 diabetes patients had moderately but significantly shorter TCRB CDR3s across all four CD4+ subsets.

This clone was observed a handful of times. What it binds is not known. TCRB transcripts that were expressed got sequenced, as all of the isolated RNA had been reverse transcribed. Naive, central memory and regulatory T cell samples yielded about 4 million reads on average. Profiling relied on immunoSEQ multiplex PCR, and the TCRdb table lists in-frame clones only, not all of them. Of a few hundred thousand clones listed, around an eighth are singletons. The specimen was naive CD4+ T cells from blood. The receptor was derived from a young woman with type 1 diabetes.

CDR3 nucleotide sequence: TGTGCCAGCAGCGTAGCTCCAGCGGGAGTCAGCAATGAGCAGTTCTTC. Translation gives CASSVAPAGVSNEQFF. J is TRBJ2-1 and V is TRBV9; the match to TRBD2 covers 8 bases. Unmatched junction bases numbered 8, after V lost 0 bases and J lost 6 bases. CDR3 length: 16 amino acids. Germline CDR1 reads SGDLS; CDR2 reads YYNGEE.